The next 18 T cell receptor beta chains were all read from a single sample in a study of T cell responses to AZD1222 COVID-19 vaccine. Produced via immunoSEQ multiplex PCR; TCRdb's table is partial and in-frame only. The data show about 180,000 clones, around 87% seen once. The specimen comprised peripheral blood, sampled on day 0 of AZD1222 vaccination. Every receptor here comes from an adult in good health.

CDR3 in amino acids: CASSSQGRFTEAFF. CDR3 DNA sequence: TGTGCCAGCAGCTCCCAGGGGAGATTCACTGAAGCTTTCTTT. This chain connects TRBV5-4 to TRBJ1-1; tentatively, D is TRBD1 (6 bases). CDR1 and CDR2 from the germline V gene are SGHNT and YYREEE (reference sequence). V was shortened by 3 bases and J by 4 bases, with 13 bases between the two germline ends. The CDR3 consists of 14 residues.

This clone was picked up a small number of times. V and J are TRBV28 and TRBJ2-2; 11 bases are a match to TRBD1. Germline CDR1 MDHEN, CDR2 SYDVKM. This CDR3 is 16 amino acids long. J gave up 4 bases and V 8 bases, and 9 bases lay outside the gene matches. For the CDR3, the DNA is TGTGCCAGCGGCGGACAGGGGGCGGCTGGCACCGGGGAGCTGTTTTTT. It codes for CASGGQGAAGTGELFF.

This sequence joins TRBV10-1 and TRBJ1-6; D is undetermined. This CDR3 has 12 residues. V lost 2 bases, J lost 9 bases, and 5 bases lay in between. Germline V gives CDR1 WNHNN, CDR2 SYGVQD (reference sequence). Written as DNA, the CDR3 is TGCGCCAGCAGTGAGGGCGGTTCACCCCTCCACTTT. Encoded protein: CASSEGGSPLHF.

V and J are TRBV29-1 and TRBJ2-5; D perhaps matches TRBD1 (8 bases). The CDR3 loop spans 12 amino acids. The V and J ends lost 7 bases and 5 bases respectively, with 14 bases between them. Germline V gives CDR1 SQVTM, CDR2 ANQGSEA. The CDR3 region is CSGEGQAETQYF. The CDR3 coding sequence is TGCAGCGGGGAGGGACAGGCCGAGACCCAGTACTTC. The complete variable domain, with remaining parts taken from reference TRBV29-1 and TRBJ2-5, reads SAVISQKPSRDICQRGTSLTIQCQVDSQVTMMFWYRQQPGQSLTLIATANQGSEATYESGFVIDKFPISRPNLTFSTLTVSNMSPEDSSIYLCSGEGQAETQYFGPGTRLLVL.

The chain links TRBV7-3 to TRBJ2-5, with TRBD2 identical over 7 bases. CDR3 length equals 13 residues. V shed 6 bases, J shed 3 bases, and the junction held 4 bases outside the gene matches. From germline, CDR1 is SGHTA and CDR2 FQGTGA. This CDR3 reads CASSSSGEETQYF. DNA of the CDR3: TGTGCCAGCAGTTCTAGCGGAGAAGAGACCCAGTACTTC.

The chain couples TRBV29-1 to TRBJ1-2; the match to TRBD1 covers 7 bases. Trimming removed 5 bases from V and 2 bases from J; junction bases left unmatched: 2. Germline V gives CDR1 SQVTM, CDR2 ANQGSEA. The CDR3 has 12 residues. Written as DNA, the CDR3 is TGCAGCGTTACAGGGGAGAACTATGGCTACACCTTC. It translates to CSVTGENYGYTF.

This clone was detected only once. The chain couples TRBV20-1 to TRBJ1-4; possible D gene TRBD1, 6 bases. Germline CDR1 is DFQATT and CDR2 is SNEGSKA (reference sequence). The CDR3 spans 13 residues. V lost 3 bases to trimming and J lost 10 bases, with 15 bases between them. The CDR3, as DNA: TGCAGTGCTAGTTCGGGGGCGCAGGGAAAACTGTTTTTT. Translated: CSASSGAQGKLFF.

This clone appeared a few times. The chain joins TRBV6-4 to TRBJ1-5; D remains ambiguous. CDR1 is MRHNA, CDR2 SNTAGT, per germline. CDR3 length equals 14 residues. V was clipped by 3 bases and J by 5 bases, with 11 bases between them. The CDR3 DNA is TGTGCCAGCAGTGAGTTGCCGGGCGATCAGCCCCAGCATTTT. As protein: CASSELPGDQPQHF.

This rearrangement joins TRBV27 to TRBJ2-3; possibly TRBD1 for D (6 bases). CDR3 length: 13 residues. V was trimmed by 5 bases and J by 3 bases, leaving 9 bases between them. The germline gives CDR1 MNHEY, CDR2 SMNVEV (reference sequence). The CDR3 DNA sequence: TGTGCCAGCAGTCCCGGACAGACAGATACGCAGTATTTT. Protein product: CASSPGQTDTQYF.

The chain combines TRBV5-1 with TRBJ2-7; D not resolved. Germline V gene data show CDR1 as SGHRS and CDR2 as YFSETQ. The V and J ends lost 0 bases and 2 bases respectively, with 9 bases between them. This CDR3 has 14 amino acids. The CDR3 region is CASSLAPKTYEQYF. The CDR3 DNA reads as TGCGCCAGCAGCTTGGCCCCAAAGACCTACGAGCAGTACTTC.

The V and J genes are TRBV6-5 and TRBJ1-1, with D possibly being TRBD1 (6 bases). The CDR3 runs to 14 residues. Germline V gene sequence: CDR1 MNHEY, CDR2 SVGAGI. V gave up 8 bases and J gave up 0 bases, with 13 bases separating them. This chain's CDR3 is CASPGGQMNTEAFF. In DNA form, the CDR3 reads TGTGCCAGCCCGGGGGGCCAAATGAACACTGAAGCTTTCTTT.

V usage is TRBV7-9 and J usage is TRBJ1-5; D gene ambiguous. V was trimmed by 1 base and J by 3 bases, leaving 10 bases between them. The CDR3 consists of 15 residues. CDR1 and CDR2 from the germline V gene are SEHNR and FQNEAQ (reference sequence). CDR3 sequence reads: CASSLDGTNNQPQHF. CDR3 DNA: TGTGCCAGCAGCTTAGACGGTACGAACAATCAGCCCCAGCATTTT.

The chain is built from TRBV6-5 and TRBJ2-3, with no clear D. CDR1 is MNHEY and CDR2 is SVGAGI in the germline V gene. The CDR3 has 12 residues. The ends were cut back, 6 bases at V and 6 bases at J, with 10 bases in the middle. The CDR3, as DNA: TGTGCCAGCAGCCGCCAGATCGATACGCAGTATTTT. Protein: CASSRQIDTQYF.

The chain has TRBV4-1 and TRBJ1-1; D remains ambiguous. This CDR3 is built from 15 residues. CDR1 and CDR2 from the germline V gene are MGHRA and YSYEKL. V dropped 3 bases and J dropped 1 base, with 12 bases sitting between them. The CDR3 region is CASSHTQTGNTEAFF. CDR3 nucleotides: TGCGCCAGCAGCCACACACAAACTGGGAACACTGAAGCTTTCTTT.

The rearrangement links TRBV29-1 to TRBJ2-2; 9 bases are a match to TRBD1. With 6 bases clipped from V and 4 bases from J, the junction kept 6 bases outside the gene matches. The CDR3 covers 14 residues. The germline CDR1 and CDR2 sequences are SQVTM and ANQGSEA. CDR3 sequence: CSVGTGIRTGELFF. The CDR3 DNA is TGCAGCGTAGGGACAGGGATTCGCACCGGGGAGCTGTTTTTT.

The V call is TRBV9, the J call TRBJ1-4; 7 nucleotides align to TRBD1. V lost 6 bases to trimming and J lost 5 bases; unmatched junction nucleotides: 13. Germline values: CDR1 SGDLS, CDR2 YYNGEE. The CDR3 covers 16 residues. The CDR3 region is CASTLIPGQTNEKLFF. Here the CDR3 DNA reads TGTGCCAGCACCCTCATTCCGGGACAGACAAATGAAAAACTGTTTTTT.

The chain recombines TRBV28 with TRBJ1-1; 9 bases map to TRBD1. The CDR3 runs to 14 residues. In germline, CDR1 is MDHEN, CDR2 SYDVKM. V lost 4 bases and J lost 4; bases outside the gene matches: 4. The CDR3 DNA reads TGTGCCAGCAGTTCGGGACAGGGCCCCACTGAAGCTTTCTTT. Its protein product is CASSSGQGPTEAFF.

This rearrangement joins TRBV28 to TRBJ1-2, with D perhaps TRBD1 (6 bases). This CDR3 region has 12 residues. The ends were cut back, 8 bases at V and 3 bases at J, with 10 bases in the middle. The germline V gene has CDR1 MDHEN and CDR2 SYDVKM. The CDR3 DNA sequence: TGTGCCAGCCTCCGACAGGACTATGGCTACACCTTC. Translating gives CASLRQDYGYTF.